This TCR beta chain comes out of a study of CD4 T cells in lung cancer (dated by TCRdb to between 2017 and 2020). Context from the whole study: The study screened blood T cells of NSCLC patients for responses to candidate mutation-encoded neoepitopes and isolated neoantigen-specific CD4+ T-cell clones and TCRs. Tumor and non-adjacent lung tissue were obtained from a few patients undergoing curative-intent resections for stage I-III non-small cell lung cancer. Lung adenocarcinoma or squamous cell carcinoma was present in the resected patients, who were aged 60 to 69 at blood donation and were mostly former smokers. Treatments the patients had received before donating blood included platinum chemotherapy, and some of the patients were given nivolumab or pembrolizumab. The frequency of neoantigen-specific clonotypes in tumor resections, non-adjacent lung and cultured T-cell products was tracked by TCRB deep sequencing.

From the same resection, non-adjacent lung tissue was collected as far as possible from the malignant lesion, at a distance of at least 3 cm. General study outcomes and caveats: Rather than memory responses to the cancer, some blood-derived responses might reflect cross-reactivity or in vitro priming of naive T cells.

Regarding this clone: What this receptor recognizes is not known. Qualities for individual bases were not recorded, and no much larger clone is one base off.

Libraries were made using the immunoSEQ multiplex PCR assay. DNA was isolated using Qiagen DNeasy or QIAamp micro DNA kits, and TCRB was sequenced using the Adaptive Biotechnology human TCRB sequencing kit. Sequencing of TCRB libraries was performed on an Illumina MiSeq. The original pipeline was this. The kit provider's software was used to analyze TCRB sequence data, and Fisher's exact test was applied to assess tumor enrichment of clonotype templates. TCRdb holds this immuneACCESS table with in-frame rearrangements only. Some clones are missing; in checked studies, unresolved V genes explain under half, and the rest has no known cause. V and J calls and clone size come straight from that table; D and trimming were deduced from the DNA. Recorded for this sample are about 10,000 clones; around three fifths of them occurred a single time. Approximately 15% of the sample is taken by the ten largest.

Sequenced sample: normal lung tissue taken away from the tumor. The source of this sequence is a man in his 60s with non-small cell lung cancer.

The CDR3 has the sequence CASSHPDRSNEKLFF. The nucleotide sequence is TGCGCCAGCAGCCATCCGGACAGGAGCAATGAAAAACTGTTTTTT. The chain is assembled from TRBV4-1 and TRBJ1-4, with 7 middle bases fitting TRBD1. From the cysteine through the phenylalanine, the CDR3 covers 15 amino acids. Just the 45-base CDR3 DNA is kept, in frame starting at base 1. From V the trimming removes 3 bases and from J it removes 5 bases, while the gene matches leave 6 bases of the junction unaccounted for. CDR1 and CDR2, looked up from the germline V gene, are MGHRA and YSYEKL.